The subject of this entry is one T cell receptor (beta chain). This specimen belongs to a study of CXCR3-negative and CXCR3-positive naive CD8 T cells. The germline V gene has CDR1 SNHLY and CDR2 FYNNEI. This CDR3 has 18 amino acids. Each TRB cDNA library was prepared by 5' RACE (with UMI labels). Reanalyzing the 5' RACE reads, TCRdb keeps one entry per CDR3 protein, without DNA. The sample holds 75,000 or so distinct CDR3 sequences. The clonotype originates from a human donor in good health. Some clones in this sample may be carry-over from other donors' samples. Sequencing input: naive CXCR3- CD8+ T cells from blood. As for subset: CD45RO-CCR7+CD27+CD95- naive CD8+ T cells lacking CXCR3 (TNR3-). This chain links TRBV2 with TRBJ1-2; the TRBD1 assignment by TCRdb is unverifiable without DNA. This CDR3 is CASSDGFPRDRGNYGYTF. The full variable domain, in which reference TRBV2 and TRBJ1-2 provide the parts outside the CDR3, is EPEVTQTPSHQVTQMGQEVILRCVPISNHLYFYWYRQILGQKVEFLVSFYNNEISEKSEIFDDQFSVERPDGSNFTLKIRSTKLEDSAMYFCASSDGFPRDRGNYGYTFGSGTRLTVV.